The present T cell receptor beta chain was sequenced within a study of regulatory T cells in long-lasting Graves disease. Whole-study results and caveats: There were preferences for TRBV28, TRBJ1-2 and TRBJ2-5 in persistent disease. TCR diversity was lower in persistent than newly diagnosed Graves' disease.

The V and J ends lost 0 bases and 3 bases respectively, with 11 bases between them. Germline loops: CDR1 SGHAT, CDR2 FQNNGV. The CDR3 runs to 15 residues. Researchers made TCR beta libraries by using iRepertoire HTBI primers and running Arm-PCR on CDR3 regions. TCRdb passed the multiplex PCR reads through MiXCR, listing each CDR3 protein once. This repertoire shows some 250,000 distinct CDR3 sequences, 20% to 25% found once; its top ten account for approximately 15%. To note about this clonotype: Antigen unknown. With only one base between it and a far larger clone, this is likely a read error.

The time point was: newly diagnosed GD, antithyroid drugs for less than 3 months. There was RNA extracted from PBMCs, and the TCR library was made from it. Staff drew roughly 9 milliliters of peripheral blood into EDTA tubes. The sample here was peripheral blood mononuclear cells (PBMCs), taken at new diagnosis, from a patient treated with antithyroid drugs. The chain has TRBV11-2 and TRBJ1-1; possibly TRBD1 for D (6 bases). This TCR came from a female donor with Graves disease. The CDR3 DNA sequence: TGTGCCAGCAGCTTAGAGGGGGCGAAAGACACTGAAGCTTTCTTT. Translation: CASSLEGAKDTEAFF.